The rows below give T cell receptor beta chains drawn from one sample of a study of neurological immune-mediated disorders. MiXCR was run by TCRdb on the 5' RACE reads, yielding one entry per CDR3 protein. This table has about 120,000 distinct CDR3 sequences, more than 2.5% appearing once. Sequencing used PBMCs. These receptors were collected from a woman younger than 45 with multiple sclerosis. Both conserved end residues are part of each CDR3. Each record gives: D gene, V gene, clone size, CDR3 length, J gene, CDR3 DNA, CDR3 protein. D genes are given only for firm matches. Expanded clones get a size class; other rows say once, few or many, or leave the size out.

D: -; V: TRBV11-2; size: many; length: 15; J: TRBJ2-3; DNA: TGTGCCAGCAGCTTAGATACCGCCAGTACAGATACGCAGTATTTT; CDR3: CASSLDTASTDTQYF
D: TRBD1; V: TRBV27; size: many; length: 14; J: TRBJ1-1; DNA: TGTGCCAGCAGTCTCCGCCCGGACAGGAGTGAAGCTTTCTTT; CDR3: CASSLRPDRSEAFF
D: -; V: TRBV5-1; size: many; length: 13; J: TRBJ2-7; DNA: TGCGCCAGCAGCTTCGCAGGAGTCTACGAGCAGTACTTC; CDR3: CASSFAGVYEQYF
D: -; V: TRBV5-1; size: many; length: 15; J: TRBJ2-3; DNA: TGCGCCAGCAGCCCAGCTGTGCAGCGCACAGATACGCAGTATTTT; CDR3: CASSPAVQRTDTQYF
D: TRBD1; V: TRBV7-9; size: -; length: 16; J: TRBJ1-1; DNA: TGTGCCAGCAGCTGGGACAGGGGGTTGATGAACACTGAAGCTTTCTTT; CDR3: CASSWDRGLMNTEAFF
D: -; V: TRBV29-1; size: many; length: 15; J: TRBJ2-7; DNA: TGCAGCGTCTGGGGGAGCGGAGGTTTCTCCTACGAGCAGTACTTC; CDR3: CSVWGSGGFSYEQYF
D: TRBD1; V: TRBV12-3/TRBV12-4; size: many; length: 15; J: TRBJ1-1; DNA: TGTGCCAGCAGTTTAGCCTCCGGGACAGGGGTGGAAGCTTTCTTT; CDR3: CASSLASGTGVEAFF
D: TRBD1; V: TRBV5-6; size: many; length: 14; J: TRBJ2-7; DNA: TGTGCCAGCAGGGCTCGGGGACAGGGGAACGAGCAGTACTTC; CDR3: CASRARGQGNEQYF
D: -; V: TRBV6-5; size: many; length: 17; J: TRBJ2-5; DNA: TGTGCCAGCAGTTACTTCGGGACTCTGGAAGGAGGAGAGACCCAGTACTTC; CDR3: CASSYFGTLEGGETQYF
D: -; V: TRBV7-9; size: many; length: 13; J: TRBJ2-1; DNA: TGTGCCAGCAGCTTAGCAGGGCCCGATGAGCAGTTCTTC; CDR3: CASSLAGPDEQFF
D: TRBD1; V: TRBV5-1; size: many; length: 14; J: TRBJ1-2; DNA: TGCGCCAGCAGCTTAAAACGACAGGGAGAAGGCTACACCTTC; CDR3: CASSLKRQGEGYTF
D: -; V: TRBV25-1; size: many; length: 15; J: TRBJ2-7; DNA: TGTGCCAGCAGTAACTTTGAGGACCCCTCCTACGAGCAGTACTTC; CDR3: CASSNFEDPSYEQYF
D: -; V: TRBV12-3/TRBV12-4; size: many; length: 14; J: TRBJ1-5; DNA: TGTGCCAGCGCGAGGCAGTCCCCGAATCAGCCCCAGCATTTT; CDR3: CASARQSPNQPQHF
D: -; V: TRBV7-2; size: many; length: 15; J: TRBJ1-3; DNA: TGTGCCAGCAGCTTAGTTGTCAGCACTGGAAACACCATATATTTT; CDR3: CASSLVVSTGNTIYF
D: TRBD1; V: TRBV12-3/TRBV12-4; size: many; length: 13; J: TRBJ2-4; DNA: TGTGCCAGTCGGGGGACAGGGAAAAACATTCAGTACTTC; CDR3: CASRGTGKNIQYF